The entry that follows covers one TCR beta chain sequence. These data originate in a study of blood T cell repertoires in COVID-19. Study-level background: Nucleic acid was either cDNA or gDNA, and it came from T cells, B-cell-depleted T cells, or PBMCs.

The protocol was immunoSEQ multiplex PCR, while the TCRdb copy is restricted to in-frame clones and leaves out a portion. The sample yields roughly 250,000 clones, approximately 83% seen once. Trimming removed 3 bases from V and 8 bases from J, with 9 bases in between. Germline CDR1 is SNHLY and CDR2 is FYNNEI. There are 12 residues in the CDR3. The sample was PBMCs or T cells enriched from blood (not recorded which). The rearrangement links TRBV2 to TRBJ2-3; D unclear. This sequence originates from a woman aged 40-49 years with acute COVID-19. In nucleotides, the CDR3 is TGTGCCAGCAGTGAGTCGCGATCTACGCAGTATTTT. It is translated as CASSESRSTQYF. The full variable domain, its missing parts supplied by reference TRBV2 and TRBJ2-3, is EPEVTQTPSHQVTQMGQEVILRCVPISNHLYFYWYRQILGQKVEFLVSFYNNEISEKSEIFDDQFSVERPDGSNFTLKIRSTKLEDSAMYFCASSESRSTQYFGPGTRLTVL.